These 22 T cell receptor beta chains originate from one sample sequenced in a study of T cell responses to AZD1222 COVID-19 vaccine. Libraries were prepared by immunoSEQ multiplex PCR; TCRdb keeps only in-frame clonotypes and omits some of them. The sample carries about 64,000 clones, about nine tenths recorded once. The sequencing used peripheral blood, collected 28 days after the second dose of the MenACWY control vaccine. The receptors originated from an adult who received the MenACWY meningococcal vaccine as a control.

The rearrangement links TRBV18 to TRBJ2-3; tentatively, D is TRBD1 or TRBD2 (5 bases each). Germline V CDR1 and CDR2: KGHSH, LQKENI. This CDR3 spans 14 amino acids. The V and J ends lost 4 bases and 6 bases respectively, with 14 bases between them. The CDR3 bases are TGTGCCAGCTCACTCACAGAGGGGTCTGATACGCAGTATTTT. It is translated as CASSLTEGSDTQYF.

The chain employs TRBV7-9 and TRBJ2-5; D might be TRBD1 or TRBD2, each matching 5 bases. Germline V gene sequence: CDR1 SEHNR, CDR2 FQNEAQ (reference sequence). This CDR3 has 12 amino acids. Trimming removed 7 bases from V and 3 bases from J, with 9 bases in between. This CDR3 is CASNRGEETQYF. DNA of the CDR3: TGTGCCAGCAACCGGGGCGAAGAGACCCAGTACTTC.

The rearrangement links TRBV5-6 to TRBJ2-2; the match to TRBD2 covers 8 bases. The germline gives CDR1 SGHDT, CDR2 YYEEEE. V dropped 4 bases and J dropped 7; count of bases not matched to a gene: 15. The CDR3 loop spans 17 amino acids. CDR3 DNA: TGTGCCAGCAGCATGTTAGCTCCGGGAGGGGGAAGCGGGGAGCTGTTTTTT. It encodes CASSMLAPGGGSGELFF.

The chain combines TRBV6-1 with TRBJ1-4, with no clear D. This CDR3 has 14 residues. With 5 bases removed from V and 7 bases from J, the gap between germline ends came to 14 bases. In germline, CDR1 is MNHNS, CDR2 SASEGT. The CDR3 region is CASSSGPGGEKLFF. Here the CDR3 DNA reads TGTGCCAGCAGTTCGGGTCCGGGTGGTGAAAAACTGTTTTTT.

This clone was seen only once. The V and J genes are TRBV2 and TRBJ1-1; D is unclear. The V gene's germline CDR1 is SNHLY and CDR2 FYNNEI. V lost 7 bases to trimming and J lost 0 bases, with 9 bases between them. This CDR3 region has 13 residues. CDR3 sequence: CASMVYMNTEAFF. The CDR3, as DNA: TGTGCCAGCATGGTTTACATGAACACTGAAGCTTTCTTT.

The chain is built from TRBV6-5 and TRBJ1-1; D is unclear. CDR1 MNHEY and CDR2 SVGAGI come from the germline V gene. The V end was cut by 0 bases, the J end by 1 base, with 6 bases between. The CDR3 contains 14 residues. The CDR3 region is CASSYSTANTEAFF. The CDR3 DNA sequence: TGTGCCAGCAGTTACTCGACGGCGAACACTGAAGCTTTCTTT.

The V and J genes are TRBV7-2 and TRBJ1-1; D may be TRBD1 (6 bases). This CDR3 comprises 15 residues. CDR1 and CDR2 from the germline V gene are SGHTA and FQGNSA. V lost 2 bases and J 1 base, leaving 11 bases between the germline ends. CDR3 in amino acids: CASSLLDRSNTEAFF. Written as DNA, the CDR3 is TGTGCCAGCAGCTTATTAGACAGGTCGAACACTGAAGCTTTCTTT.

The chain is built from TRBV19 and TRBJ1-1; D is possibly TRBD1 (5 bases). CDR3 length: 13 amino acids. Per the germline V gene, CDR1 is LNHDA and CDR2 is SQIVND (reference sequence). V was clipped by 1 base and J by 4 bases, with 7 bases between them. CDR3 sequence reads: CASSIGGATEAFF. As DNA, the CDR3 is TGTGCCAGTAGTATAGGAGGGGCCACTGAAGCTTTCTTT.

The chain carries TRBV7-9 and TRBJ2-5; D might be TRBD2 (6 bases). The CDR3 is 13 amino acids. Germline CDR1 SEHNR, CDR2 FQNEAQ (reference sequence). V lost 4 bases to trimming and J lost 4 bases, with 10 bases between them. The CDR3 DNA follows: TGTGCCAGCAGCTACCGGGGAGGAGAGACCCAGTACTTC. Its translation: CASSYRGGETQYF.

V is TRBV20-1 and J is TRBJ1-2; D not resolved. Germline CDR1 is DFQATT and CDR2 is SNEGSKA (reference sequence). The CDR3 totals 11 residues. V lost 6 bases and J 7 bases, leaving 12 bases between the germline ends. CDR3 in amino acids: CSADLKSGYTF. CDR3 coding DNA: TGCAGTGCGGACCTCAAGAGTGGCTACACCTTC.

This chain uses TRBV30 with TRBJ2-5; 7 nucleotides align to TRBD1. The CDR3 spans 13 residues. Trimming at V came to 3 bases and at J to 2 bases, leaving 3 bases not matched to a gene. Germline CDR1 reads GTSNPN; CDR2 reads SVGIG (reference sequence). This CDR3 reads CAWSHRGQETQYF. The CDR3 DNA sequence: TGTGCCTGGAGCCACAGGGGTCAAGAGACCCAGTACTTC.

CDR3 sequence: CASSPSGVVTNEKLFF. CDR3 sequence (DNA): TGTGCCAGCTCACCATCGGGGGTAGTAACTAATGAAAAACTGTTTTTT. The rearrangement joins TRBV18 to TRBJ1-4, with D possibly being TRBD1 (5 bases). The V end was cut by 2 bases, the J end by 1 base, with 11 bases between. There are 16 residues in the CDR3. In germline, CDR1 is KGHSH, CDR2 LQKENI.

This chain links TRBV12-3 or TRBV12-4 with TRBJ1-1; no definite D call. The CDR3 consists of 12 residues. Deletions cut 6 bases from V and 1 base from J, with 6 bases between. This CDR3 is CASSRGNTEAFF. The DNA for the CDR3 is TGTGCCAGCAGCCGGGGGAACACTGAAGCTTTCTTT.

The chain combines TRBV6-2 or TRBV6-3 with TRBJ1-5; possibly TRBD1 for D (5 bases). V lost 6 bases and J lost 4, with 10 bases in between. Germline values: CDR1 MNHEY, CDR2 SVGEGT. The CDR3 is 13 amino acids. This chain's CDR3 is CASSQGGNQPQHF. CDR3 DNA sequence: TGTGCCAGCAGCCAGGGAGGAAATCAGCCCCAGCATTTT.

The chain recombines TRBV5-1 with TRBJ2-1; 11 bases are shared with TRBD2. The junction had 3 bases not matched to a gene; V was cut back by 4 bases and J by 6 bases. This CDR3 is 14 amino acids long. Germline CDR1 reads SGHRS; CDR2 reads YFSETQ. The CDR3 DNA reads TGCGCCAGCAGCGGACTAGCGGGCGGCAATGAGCAGTTCTTC. As protein: CASSGLAGGNEQFF.

V and J are TRBV7-2 and TRBJ2-7, with D possibly being TRBD1 (6 bases). CDR1 is SGHTA, CDR2 FQGNSA, per germline. This CDR3 is built from 13 residues. V dropped 3 bases and J dropped 6 bases, with 12 bases sitting between them. CDR3 loop: CASSFKQGREQYF. CDR3 DNA: TGTGCCAGCAGCTTCAAACAGGGTCGCGAGCAGTACTTC.

The chain links TRBV6-5 to TRBJ1-6, with 7 bases identical to TRBD1. The ends lost 8 bases at V and 5 bases at J; junction bases unmatched: 9. CDR1 is MNHEY and CDR2 is SVGAGI in the germline V gene. The CDR3 sequence is 15 residues long. The CDR3 DNA reads TGTGCCAGCCGTCCCGGACAGGTCCATAATTCACCCCTCCACTTT. Encoded protein: CASRPGQVHNSPLHF.

The chain links TRBV27 to TRBJ1-5, with 7 bases aligning to TRBD1. Germline CDR1 MNHEY, CDR2 SMNVEV (reference sequence). The CDR3 totals 15 residues. Germline trimming cut 8 bases from V and 2 bases from J; bases unmatched to any gene: 9. The CDR3 loop reads CASGTSGGGNQPQHF. The CDR3, as DNA: TGTGCCAGCGGTACTTCAGGGGGGGGCAATCAGCCCCAGCATTTT.

The CDR3 is CAWRRLAGELFF. The CDR3 DNA reads as TGTGCCTGGAGACGACTGGCCGGGGAGCTGTTTTTT. V gene TRBV30 combines with J gene TRBJ2-2; D is ambiguous. The CDR3 is 12 amino acids. The germline CDR1 and CDR2 sequences are GTSNPN and SVGIG (reference sequence). The V end lost 3 bases, the J end lost 6 bases, and 8 bases lay between the germline ends.

The chain carries TRBV9 and TRBJ2-7; the D gene is possibly TRBD2 (6 bases). CDR3 size: 14 residues. Germline V gene lookup returns CDR1 SGDLS and CDR2 YYNGEE. The V end lost 3 bases, the J end lost 2 bases, and 12 bases lay between the germline ends. CDR3 DNA: TGTGCCAGCAGCGCGCCTAGCGTTCCCTACGAGCAGTACTTC. Amino acids: CASSAPSVPYEQYF.

In its sample, this clone was seen a few times. V is TRBV11-2 and J is TRBJ1-1; D possibly corresponds to TRBD1 (5 bases). The V and J ends lost 5 bases and 0 bases respectively, with 16 bases between them. Germline CDR1 SGHAT, CDR2 FQNNGV. The CDR3 has 16 residues. CDR3 protein: CASSLGDGSLNTEAFF. In DNA, the CDR3 is TGTGCCAGCAGCCTAGGGGACGGATCCCTGAACACTGAAGCTTTCTTT.

The chain combines TRBV7-2 with TRBJ1-2; D unclear. The germline gives CDR1 SGHTA, CDR2 FQGNSA. The V gene lost 1 base and the J gene lost 4 bases, with 7 bases spanning the gap. This CDR3 has 13 residues. CDR3 protein: CASSLVTVYGYTF. In DNA form, the CDR3 reads TGTGCCAGCAGCTTAGTAACAGTCTATGGCTACACCTTC.